This note documents a single TCR beta chain sequence. The target antigen is unknown. The deep-level immunoSEQ assay was used. Profiling relied on immunoSEQ multiplex PCR, and the TCRdb table lists in-frame clones only, not all of them. The sample consists of millions of clones, roughly 94% of them appearing once. The V end lost 5 bases, the J end lost 4 bases, and 11 bases lay between the germline ends. Germline V CDR1 and CDR2: SQVTM, ANQGSEA. The CDR3 has 13 amino acids. The sample belongs to a study of shared clonotypes between healthy human individuals. Study-level information: Each donor's CD8 memory used one plate, CD8 naive two, each CD4 subset three. Study-wide results and limits: In a few donors, around 5% of naive CD4 clonotypes appeared in common.

Naive CD8 isolation took CD45RO-negative cells positively selected for CCR7 and excluded terminally differentiated effector memory CD45RA+ cells. All donors were Caucasian adults living in Nashville, Tennessee. The TCR was taken from a young man in good health. V gene TRBV29-1 combines with J gene TRBJ2-2; a possible D gene is TRBD2 (6 bases). Sequencing was performed on naive CD8+ T cells sorted from blood. CDR3 sequence reads: CSVRSAGTGELFF. The DNA for the CDR3 is TGCAGCGTTAGGTCAGCGGGCACCGGGGAGCTGTTTTTT.